These 10 T cell receptor beta chains were all obtained from the same sample, sequenced in a study of molecular identifiers for immune sequencing clone quantification. TCRdb re-derived calls from the PCR reads in MiXCR, one entry per CDR3 protein. The sample yields 97,000 or so distinct CDR3 sequences, about a third seen once. The sequenced material came from naive CD8+ T cells from blood, with Jurkat cell RNA spiked in. Subset specified: FACS-sorted CD8+CD4-CCR7+CD45RA+ naive T cells. These receptors were taken from a human donor in good health. Some libraries in this study had Jurkat cell RNA spiked in.

In this sample, this clonotype turned up once. A single base separates this from a much larger clone, so it may be a read error. This CDR3 is CASSEPARARDRANQPQHF. The CDR3 bases are TGTGCCAGCAGTGAACCCGCCCGAGCCCGGGACAGGGCCAATCAGCCCCAGCATTTT. This chain joins TRBV2 and TRBJ1-5; the match to TRBD1 covers 9 bases. Germline CDR1 is SNHLY and CDR2 is FYNNEI. This CDR3 spans 19 amino acids. The junction had 14 bases not matched to a gene; V was cut back by 2 bases and J by 3 bases.

The genes are TRBV11-2 and TRBJ2-3, with 7 bases fitting TRBD2. This CDR3 is built from 13 residues. Germline loops: CDR1 SGHAT, CDR2 FQNNGV. The J segment lost 2 bases and the V segment lost 9 bases, leaving 5 bases of the junction unmatched. The CDR3 region is CASLAGPTDTQYF. The DNA of the CDR3 is TGTGCCAGTTTAGCGGGCCCCACAGATACGCAGTATTTT.

This clonotype was found a few times. The J gene is TRBJ2-2, the V gene TRBV27; D is possibly TRBD2 (6 bases). Germline V lookup: CDR1 MNHEY, CDR2 SMNVEV (reference sequence). The CDR3 loop spans 16 amino acids. Trimming pared 4 bases from V and 5 bases from J, leaving 17 bases between. DNA of the CDR3: TGTGCCAGCAGTTCCCACGTTCAGGGAGGTACCGGGGAGCTGTTTTTT. Protein product: CASSSHVQGGTGELFF.

This clonotype appeared a few times. The V call is TRBV12-5, the J call TRBJ2-3, with 10 bases fitting TRBD1. CDR3 length: 16 residues. V was clipped by 2 bases and J by 4 bases; unmatched bases: 6. Germline CDR1 LGHNT, CDR2 FRNRAP. DNA for the CDR3: TGTGCTAGTGGTTTGCCCCCAGGGACAGGGGCAGATACGCAGTATTTT. Its protein is CASGLPPGTGADTQYF.

Worth noting for this clonotype: A read error is likely, as this CDR3 ends without the conserved phenylalanine or tryptophan. The genes are TRBV3-1 and TRBJ2-7, with D perhaps matching TRBD2 (6 bases). Between the trimmed V and J ends, which lost 8 bases and 5 bases, there was a span of 19 bases. CDR1 and CDR2 from the germline V gene are LGHDT and YNNKEL (reference sequence). The CDR3 covers 14 residues. CDR3 region: CASVTGAEPHEQYI. The CDR3, as DNA: TGTGCCAGCGTCACGGGAGCGGAGCCGCACGAGCAGTACATC.

The V gene is TRBV4-1, the J gene TRBJ2-3, with D maybe TRBD2 (5 bases). V was cut by 1 base and J by 0 bases, with 14 bases left in between. The CDR3 runs to 17 residues. Germline CDR1 reads MGHRA; CDR2 reads YSYEKL. Here the CDR3 DNA reads TGCGCCAGCAGCCAAGCCCTAGGGCGGGTTAGCACAGATACGCAGTATTTT. It translates to CASSQALGRVSTDTQYF.

Comment on this clonotype: The CDR3 does not end in the conserved phenylalanine or tryptophan, so this is likely a read error. This chain connects TRBV20-1 to TRBJ1-6; D is perhaps TRBD1 (5 bases). From germline, CDR1 is DFQATT and CDR2 SNEGSKA (reference sequence). Deletions cut 5 bases from V and 4 bases from J, with 15 bases between. CDR3 length: 15 residues. CDR3 in amino acids: CSAPEGRPYNSPLHI. In DNA form, the CDR3 reads TGCAGTGCTCCCGAGGGACGGCCTTATAATTCACCCCTCCACATT.

This clonotype was picked up many times. The rearrangement joins TRBV10-3 to TRBJ2-7; D ambiguous. With 8 bases removed from V and 6 bases from J, the gap between germline ends came to 11 bases. The CDR3 runs to 11 residues. Germline V gives CDR1 ENHRY, CDR2 SYGVKD. This CDR3 reads CAIGKGGEQYF. The CDR3 region has the DNA TGTGCCATCGGCAAGGGCGGCGAGCAGTACTTC.

This clonotype was recorded once. The J gene is TRBJ2-5, the V gene TRBV7-6, with TRBD2 matching 11 bases. The CDR3 covers 13 residues. Germline V CDR1 and CDR2: SGHVS, FNYEAQ. CDR3 protein: CASTSGTNETQYF. CDR3 DNA sequence: TGTGCTTCGACTAGCGGGACTAATGAGACCCAGTACTTC.

The chain recombines TRBV5-1 with TRBJ1-1; 7 bases agree with TRBD1. CDR3 length equals 18 residues. The ends lost 0 bases at V and 2 bases at J; junction bases unmatched: 13. Germline V gives CDR1 SGHRS, CDR2 YFSETQ. The CDR3 loop reads CASSLGTGFHKQNTEAFF. The CDR3 DNA reads TGCGCCAGCAGCTTGGGGACAGGCTTCCACAAGCAAAACACTGAAGCTTTCTTT.